This T cell receptor beta chain is drawn from a study of blood T cell repertoires in COVID-19 (TCRdb year 2020). Notes on the research overall: The collaborator samples originated in the United States, Italy and Spain and spanned the acute and convalescent phases of COVID-19. The prospective study material was composed of cDNA or gDNA derived from T cells, B-cell-depleted T cells, or PBMCs. The dataset comprised deeply sampled blood TCRbeta repertoires from subjects exposed to, actively infected with, or recovered from COVID-19. A freely available public database, intended as a resource for researchers studying the immune response to SARS-CoV-2, is where the repertoires were released. The samples were drawn from the first 160 participants of the ongoing ImmuneRACE study and from 950 to 1,500 subjects provided by 6 global collaborators. Sample metadata almost always included a de-identified subject ID, COVID-19 status, age in years and sex. Where HLA class I and class II types were available, the types were taken from metadata supplied by the sample provider, not from assay-based typing. What the study reported, not specific to this receptor: How much clinical and demographic metadata was included differed by source and by participant, and the metadata was provided uncurated.

Of note for this clone: Its antigen is not yet known. No base-level quality is on record; no much larger clone is a single base apart.

Participants in the prospective study were aged about 18 to 90 years, lived in about two dozen United States geographic areas, and enrolled through a virtual design. Cohort assignment in the prospective study relied on participant-reported clinical history from a screening survey and a study questionnaire. Recovered participants in ImmuneRACE Cohort 3 were defined by two consecutive negative NP/OP PCR tests, clearance by a healthcare professional, or resolution of symptoms. In the prospective study, whole blood, serum and a nasopharyngeal or oropharyngeal swab were collected from each participant by mobile phlebotomists. Additional blood draws and questionnaires over an approximately two-month period could optionally be provided by prospective study participants. Before DNA extraction, prospective study blood samples were shipped either frozen or at room temperature. Taken from the germline V gene, the CDR1 and CDR2 loops are SGDLS and YYNGEE. The CDR3 contains 15 residues, cysteine and phenylalanine counted. The kept DNA is CDR3 alone, 45 bases in frame from the first base. Trimming accounts for 6 bases at V and 5 bases at J, while the number of junction bases matched to no gene is 9.

TCRbeta CDR3 regions were amplified from genomic DNA by means of the immunoSEQ Assay, a bias-controlled multiplex PCR. The authors processed their data as follows. The number of nucleated cells in each sample was estimated by amplification of reference gene primers within the assay. To quantify the absolute abundance of each unique TCRbeta CDR3 rearrangement, sequence reads were collapsed and filtered. For each sample, productive Simpson clonality was calculated as the square root of Simpson's diversity index across productive rearrangements. What TCRdb holds here is the immuneACCESS table cut down to in-frame rearrangements. Part of the clones is not present; checked against another copy, under half of the missing clones reflect an unresolved V gene, and the others are unexplained. The DNA was the basis for D and trimming; V, J and clone size are from that table. This sample comprises 250,000 to 300,000 clones, roughly 80% of them detected only once. The ten largest clonotypes hold roughly 3.6% of the sample.

The clonotype comes from a man in his fifties who had recovered from COVID-19. Sample: PBMCs or T cells enriched from blood (not recorded which). In this chain, TRBV9 is recombined with TRBJ2-2; TRBD2 fits 8 bases in the junction. The nucleotide sequence reads as follows: TGTGCCAGCACCCGAGCGGGAGTGGATACCGGGGAGCTGTTTTTT. This sequence encodes CASTRAGVDTGELFF.